One and the same sample provided the 17 T cell receptor beta chains below, sequenced in a study of early T cells in non-severe SARS-CoV-2 infection. One entry per CDR3 protein, called by TCRdb with MiXCR from the 5' RACE reads. The data show 45,000 to 50,000 distinct CDR3 sequences, around 6.5% seen once. The sequenced sample was whole blood, obtained at baseline. The receptors were gathered from an adult who was a healthcare worker with PCR-confirmed SARS-CoV-2 infection or an uninfected control (not recorded which).

This chain links TRBV28 with TRBJ2-1, with 8 nucleotides matching TRBD1. CDR1 is MDHEN, CDR2 SYDVKM, per germline. The junction had 11 bases not matched to a gene; V was cut back by 6 bases and J by 7 bases. The CDR3 has 15 amino acids. The CDR3 DNA sequence: TGTGCCAGCAGCCTCCTCAGGACAGGGACGAATGAGCAGTTCTTC. Amino acid sequence: CASSLLRTGTNEQFF.

Many counts were recorded for this clonotype. The chain uses TRBV7-8 and TRBJ1-5; no reliable D call. The V gene's germline CDR1 is SGHVS and CDR2 FQNEAQ. V was pared by 2 bases and J by 3 bases, with 17 bases between. The CDR3 is 17 residues long. The CDR3 loop is CASSLKDPSSPNQPQHF. CDR3 sequence (DNA): TGTGCCAGCAGCTTAAAGGACCCCTCCTCTCCCAATCAGCCCCAGCATTTT.

In this sample, this clonotype turned up a few times. The chain employs TRBV6-6 and TRBJ2-2; D might be TRBD2 (5 bases). The germline V and J ends were trimmed by 11 bases and 6 bases, with 19 bases remaining between them. CDR1 MNHNY and CDR2 SVGAGI come from the germline V gene (reference sequence). This CDR3 is 14 amino acids long. In DNA, the CDR3 is TGTGCCGGAGCTCAGACGGGGTTGGCCGGGGAGCTGTTTTTT. Translated: CAGAQTGLAGELFF.

This clonotype was seen many times. V is TRBV7-9 and J is TRBJ1-1; 7 nucleotides match TRBD1. The CDR3 consists of 14 residues. CDR1 and CDR2 (germline): SEHNR, FQNEAQ (reference sequence). V lost 2 bases to trimming and J lost 4 bases; unmatched junction nucleotides: 4. The chain's CDR3 is CASSLQGVVTEAFF. In DNA form, the CDR3 reads TGTGCCAGCAGCTTACAGGGGGTTGTCACTGAAGCTTTCTTT.

This clonotype was recorded a few times. J is TRBJ1-2 and V is TRBV27; D ambiguous. Trimming removed 6 bases at V and 10 bases at J, with 21 bases between. Looked up from germline, CDR1 is MNHEY and CDR2 is SMNVEV (reference sequence). The CDR3 is made up of 14 amino acids. The CDR3 is CASSNMDGLSSYTF. In nucleotides, the CDR3 is TGTGCCAGCAGCAACATGGACGGCCTAAGCTCCTACACCTTC.

The CDR3 reads CASSKKTSVSYEQYF. CDR3 DNA: TGTGCCAGCAGCAAAAAGACTAGCGTAAGCTACGAGCAGTACTTC. The chain employs TRBV3-1 and TRBJ2-7; 8 bases line up with TRBD2. In germline, CDR1 is LGHDT, CDR2 YNNKEL (reference sequence). The CDR3 sequence is 15 residues long. Trimming removed 5 bases from V and 3 bases from J; junction bases left unmatched: 9.

This clonotype showed up just a few times. The V and J genes are TRBV18 and TRBJ2-7; the D is unclear. The CDR3 contains 14 residues. Germline CDR1 KGHSH, CDR2 LQKENI. V gave up 2 bases and J gave up 2 bases, with 10 bases separating them. CDR3 loop: CASSPSPIAYEQYF. The CDR3 DNA reads TGTGCCAGCTCACCATCCCCGATTGCCTACGAGCAGTACTTC.

This clonotype was counted many times. This chain joins TRBV6-2 or TRBV6-3 and TRBJ2-7; 8 bases align to TRBD2. J gave up 3 bases and V 5 bases, and 3 bases lay outside the gene matches. There are 13 residues in the CDR3. Germline V gene data show CDR1 as MNHEY and CDR2 as SVGEGT. The CDR3, as DNA: TGTGCCAGCAGTCGGGCGGGAGGCTACGAGCAGTACTTC. This gives the protein CASSRAGGYEQYF.

This clonotype came up many times. V usage is TRBV9 and J usage is TRBJ2-5; TRBD2 might be the D (8 bases). The CDR3 loop spans 18 amino acids. V was shortened by 0 bases and J by 0 bases, with 18 bases between the two germline ends. Per the germline V gene, CDR1 is SGDLS and CDR2 is YYNGEE. This CDR3 is CASSVATGGGSDQETQYF. For the CDR3, the DNA is TGTGCCAGCAGCGTAGCTACGGGAGGGGGCAGTGACCAAGAGACCCAGTACTTC.

This clonotype was picked up many times. This chain joins TRBV11-3 and TRBJ2-2; perhaps TRBD2 as D (6 bases). Germline V gene data show CDR1 as SGHNT and CDR2 as YENEEA. CDR3 length: 13 residues. V was cut by 5 bases and J by 4 bases, with 8 bases left in between. CDR3 sequence (DNA): TGTGCCAGCAGCGTTAGCGGCACCGGGGAGCTGTTTTTT. It is translated as CASSVSGTGELFF. Together with reference TRBV11-3 and TRBJ2-2, the CDR3 gives the full variable domain: EAGVVQSPRYKIIEKKQPVAFWCNPISGHNTLYWYLQNLGQGPELLIRYENEEAVDDSQLPKDRFSAERLKGVDSTLKIQPAELGDSAVYLCASSVSGTGELFFGEGSRLTVL.

This clonotype has ten or more counts. The V call is TRBV9, the J call TRBJ2-5, with D perhaps TRBD2 (6 bases). The CDR3 runs to 14 residues. Germline V gives CDR1 SGDLS, CDR2 YYNGEE. V dropped 4 bases and J dropped 4 bases, with 14 bases sitting between them. The CDR3 DNA follows: TGTGCCAGCAGCCCCCATGGGGGAGGAGAGACCCAGTACTTC. Translation gives CASSPHGGGETQYF.

There are a few counts of this clonotype. The chain combines TRBV6-1 with TRBJ1-6; D uncertain. V shed 3 bases and J shed 5 bases, with 8 bases lying between them. The germline gives CDR1 MNHNS, CDR2 SASEGT. The CDR3 has 14 amino acids. CDR3 sequence (DNA): TGTGCCAGCAGTGAGAAAGGCGATAATTCACCCCTCCACTTT. Translation: CASSEKGDNSPLHF.

This clonotype was picked up a small number of times. The rearrangement uses TRBV7-9 and TRBJ1-2; no clear D. The germline V and J ends were trimmed by 3 bases and 2 bases, with 4 bases remaining between them. The CDR3 has 12 residues. Germline V gene sequence: CDR1 SEHNR, CDR2 FQNEAQ (reference sequence). This chain's CDR3 is CASSFPNYGYTF. The CDR3 DNA reads TGTGCCAGCAGCTTCCCCAACTATGGCTACACCTTC.

This clonotype was seen a handful of times. The V gene is TRBV11-2, the J gene TRBJ2-7; no firm D call. The germline V and J ends were trimmed by 6 bases and 1 base, with 22 bases remaining between them. Germline assignment: CDR1 SGHAT and CDR2 FQNNGV. The CDR3 runs 17 residues. The CDR3 bases are TGTGCCAGCAGGTCCCCAGGTAGTAGGTCAACTTCCTACGAGCAGTACTTC. Translated: CASRSPGSRSTSYEQYF.

J is TRBJ1-2 and V is TRBV28; the D gene is possibly TRBD1 (5 bases). From germline, CDR1 is MDHEN and CDR2 SYDVKM. V lost 3 bases, J lost 4 bases, and 21 bases lay in between. The CDR3 covers 17 residues. The CDR3 sequence is CASSFPALVGATYGYTF. CDR3 DNA sequence: TGTGCCAGCAGTTTTCCTGCCCTCGTAGGGGCCACCTATGGCTACACCTTC.

This clonotype has a count of ten or more. The chain links TRBV27 to TRBJ1-6; D call uncertain. V lost 3 bases and J lost 9, with 15 bases in between. CDR1 and CDR2 from the germline V gene are MNHEY and SMNVEV (reference sequence). There are 15 residues in the CDR3. The CDR3 DNA reads as TGTGCCAGCAGTTTGAATAAGGGTTGGAGTTCACCCCTCCACTTT. Its translation: CASSLNKGWSSPLHF.

This clonotype was recorded a few times. This chain joins TRBV7-2 and TRBJ2-1; D is possibly TRBD1 or TRBD2 (5 bases each). Deletions cut 5 bases from V and 6 bases from J, with 17 bases between. CDR1 SGHTA and CDR2 FQGNSA come from the germline V gene. The CDR3 is made up of 15 amino acids. The CDR3 coding sequence is TGTGCCAGCAGCGTAGACTATGGGGGAAGCAATGAGCAGTTCTTC. Translated, it gives CASSVDYGGSNEQFF. Based on the CDR3 plus reference TRBV7-2 and TRBJ2-1, the full variable domain is GAGVSQSPSNKVTEKGKDVELRCDPISGHTALYWYRQSLGQGLEFLIYFQGNSAPDKSGLPSDRFSAERTGGSVSTLTIQRTQQEDSAVYLCASSVDYGGSNEQFFGPGTRLTVL.